The clone carrying this T cell receptor (beta chain) was observed at least ten times. The data originate from a study of early T cells in non-severe SARS-CoV-2 infection. Each single cDNA molecule received a unique molecular identifier. TCRdb called the 5' RACE reads again in MiXCR, with one record for every CDR3 protein. The sample has under 60,000 distinct CDR3 sequences; roughly 13% are singletons. Germline V gene lookup returns CDR1 SGHVS and CDR2 FNYEAQ. This CDR3 region has 13 residues. V dropped 3 bases and J dropped 3 bases, with 7 bases sitting between them. The source is an adult who was a healthcare worker with PCR-confirmed SARS-CoV-2 infection or an uninfected control (not recorded which). V usage is TRBV7-6 and J usage is TRBJ2-3; possibly TRBD2 for D (5 bases). Sequencing was performed on whole blood. In DNA, the CDR3 is TGTGCCAGCAGCTTCACTAGGACAGATACGCAGTATTTT. This encodes CASSFTRTDTQYF.